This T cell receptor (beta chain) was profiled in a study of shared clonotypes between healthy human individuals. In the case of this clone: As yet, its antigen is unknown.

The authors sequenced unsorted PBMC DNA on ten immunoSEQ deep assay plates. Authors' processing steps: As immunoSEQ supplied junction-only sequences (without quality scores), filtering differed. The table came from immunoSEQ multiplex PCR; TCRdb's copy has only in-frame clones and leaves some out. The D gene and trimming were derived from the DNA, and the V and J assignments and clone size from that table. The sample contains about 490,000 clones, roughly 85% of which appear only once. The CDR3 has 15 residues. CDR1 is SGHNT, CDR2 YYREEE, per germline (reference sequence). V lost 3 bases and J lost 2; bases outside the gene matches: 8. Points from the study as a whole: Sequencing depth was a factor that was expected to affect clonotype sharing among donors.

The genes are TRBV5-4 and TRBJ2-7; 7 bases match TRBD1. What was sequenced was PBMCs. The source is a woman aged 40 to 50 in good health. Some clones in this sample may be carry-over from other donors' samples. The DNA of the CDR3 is TGTGCCAGCAGCTCAGGACAGGTAGACCCCTACGAGCAGTACTTC. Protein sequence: CASSSGQVDPYEQYF. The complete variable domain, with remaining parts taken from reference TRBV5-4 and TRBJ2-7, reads ETGVTQSPTHLIKTRGQQVTLRCSSQSGHNTVSWYQQALGQGPQFIFQYYREEENGRGNFPPRFSGLQFPNYSSELNVNALELDDSALYLCASSSGQVDPYEQYFGPGTRLTVT.